The rows below give T cell receptor beta chains drawn from one sample of a study of beta chain features in type 1 diabetes. Generated by immunoSEQ multiplex PCR, the TCRdb table keeps only in-frame clones and is missing some. Among 630,000 or so clones listed, 11% to 15% were seen once. The sequencing sample was made of naive CD4+ T cells from blood. The receptors were sampled from a man aged 18 to 35 with type 1 diabetes. The CDR3 runs from the conserved cysteine through the conserved F or W. Each record gives: D gene, clone size, V gene, J gene, CDR3 protein, CDR3 DNA. A D gene is named only where the DNA matches it firmly. Size is stated for part of the rows, as once, few or many counts, or as a class when the clone is expanded.

d_gene: .; abundance: few; v_gene: TRBV19; j_gene: TRBJ2-5; CDR3aa: CASSIGGVRETQYF; CDR3nt: TGTGCCAGTAGTATTGGAGGGGTGCGGGAGACCCAGTACTTC
d_gene: .; abundance: .; v_gene: TRBV4-3; j_gene: TRBJ2-7; CDR3aa: CASSQAGAHTYEQYF; CDR3nt: TGCGCCAGCAGCCAAGCTGGCGCACACACTTACGAGCAGTACTTC
d_gene: .; abundance: few; v_gene: TRBV10-3; j_gene: TRBJ1-5; CDR3aa: CAISGGQSNQPQHF; CDR3nt: TGTGCCATCTCGGGCGGGCAGAGCAATCAGCCCCAGCATTTT
d_gene: .; abundance: .; v_gene: TRBV30; j_gene: TRBJ2-7; CDR3aa: CAWGPRTPEQYF; CDR3nt: TGTGCCTGGGGCCCCCGCACTCCCGAGCAGTACTTC
d_gene: .; abundance: .; v_gene: TRBV7-2; j_gene: TRBJ2-3; CDR3aa: CASSAGLSTDTQYF; CDR3nt: TGTGCCAGCAGCGCGGGACTCAGCACAGATACGCAGTATTTT
d_gene: TRBD2; abundance: few; v_gene: TRBV5-1; j_gene: TRBJ2-1; CDR3aa: CASSGRLAGGRDEQFF; CDR3nt: TGCGCCAGCAGCGGAAGACTAGCGGGAGGGAGAGATGAGCAGTTCTTC
d_gene: .; abundance: .; v_gene: TRBV6-5; j_gene: TRBJ1-1; CDR3aa: CASSSQIGLKAEAFF; CDR3nt: TGTGCCAGCAGTAGTCAGATAGGTCTGAAGGCTGAAGCTTTCTTT
d_gene: .; abundance: .; v_gene: TRBV7-2; j_gene: TRBJ2-7; CDR3aa: CASRPPVGKQYF; CDR3nt: TGTGCCAGCAGACCGCCGGTTGGAAAGCAGTACTTC
d_gene: .; abundance: .; v_gene: TRBV2; j_gene: TRBJ2-1; CDR3aa: CASSGSGSWTTNEQFF; CDR3nt: TGTGCCAGCAGTGGGTCGGGTTCGTGGACCACCAATGAGCAGTTCTTC
d_gene: TRBD1; abundance: .; v_gene: TRBV28; j_gene: TRBJ2-7; CDR3aa: CASSAGTGGYEQYF; CDR3nt: TGTGCCAGCAGTGCCGGGACAGGGGGCTACGAGCAGTACTTC
d_gene: .; abundance: .; v_gene: TRBV5-5; j_gene: TRBJ1-5; CDR3aa: CASSLGWTGAGQPQHF; CDR3nt: TGTGCCAGCAGCTTGGGTTGGACGGGGGCAGGTCAGCCCCAGCATTTT
d_gene: .; abundance: .; v_gene: TRBV30; j_gene: TRBJ2-1; CDR3aa: CAWSVVVNEQFF; CDR3nt: TGTGCCTGGAGTGTGGTGGTAAATGAGCAGTTCTTC
d_gene: .; abundance: few; v_gene: TRBV5-1; j_gene: TRBJ1-1; CDR3aa: CASSLDRANTEAFF; CDR3nt: TGCGCCAGCAGCTTGGACAGGGCGAACACTGAAGCTTTCTTT
d_gene: .; abundance: .; v_gene: TRBV4-2; j_gene: TRBJ1-3; CDR3aa: CASSQGRDFSGNTIYF; CDR3nt: TGTGCCAGCAGCCAAGGCAGGGACTTCTCTGGAAACACCATATATTTT
d_gene: .; abundance: few; v_gene: TRBV7-2; j_gene: TRBJ1-1; CDR3aa: CASSLVGDAEAFF; CDR3nt: TGTGCCAGCAGCTTAGTTGGAGACGCTGAAGCTTTCTTT
d_gene: .; abundance: few; v_gene: TRBV9; j_gene: TRBJ2-1; CDR3aa: CASSVASASYNEQFF; CDR3nt: TGTGCCAGCAGCGTAGCCAGCGCCTCCTACAATGAGCAGTTCTTC
d_gene: .; abundance: .; v_gene: TRBV29-1; j_gene: TRBJ2-1; CDR3aa: CSVTAGYNEQFF; CDR3nt: TGCAGCGTTACGGCCGGCTACAATGAGCAGTTCTTC
d_gene: TRBD1; abundance: few; v_gene: TRBV5-4; j_gene: TRBJ2-2; CDR3aa: CASSLTGQGVGELFF; CDR3nt: TGTGCCAGCAGCTTGACAGGACAGGGCGTCGGGGAGCTGTTTTTT
d_gene: .; abundance: .; v_gene: TRBV7-2; j_gene: TRBJ2-7; CDR3aa: CASSLVGGYEQYF; CDR3nt: TGTGCCAGCAGCTTAGTTGGGGGCTACGAGCAGTACTTC
d_gene: TRBD1; abundance: .; v_gene: TRBV2; j_gene: TRBJ1-4; CDR3aa: CASRFTGGGEKLFF; CDR3nt: TGTGCCAGCAGATTTACAGGGGGAGGCGAAAAACTGTTTTTT
d_gene: TRBD1; abundance: .; v_gene: TRBV4-1; j_gene: TRBJ1-2; CDR3aa: CASSQAMTGGLYGYTF; CDR3nt: TGCGCCAGCAGCCAAGCCATGACAGGGGGCCTCTATGGCTACACCTTC
d_gene: TRBD2; abundance: few; v_gene: TRBV25-1; j_gene: TRBJ2-3; CDR3aa: CASNLGGSDTQYF; CDR3nt: TGTGCCAGCAATTTGGGGGGGTCAGATACGCAGTATTTT
d_gene: .; abundance: .; v_gene: TRBV7-2; j_gene: TRBJ1-4; CDR3aa: CASSLDPQGKLFF; CDR3nt: TGTGCCAGCAGCTTAGATCCTCAGGGAAAACTGTTTTTT
d_gene: TRBD1; abundance: few; v_gene: TRBV9; j_gene: TRBJ2-1; CDR3aa: CASSPSRTGGNEQFF; CDR3nt: TGTGCCAGCAGCCCGTCACGGACAGGGGGCAATGAGCAGTTCTTC
d_gene: .; abundance: few; v_gene: TRBV19; j_gene: TRBJ1-1; CDR3aa: CASSSQVNTEAFF; CDR3nt: TGTGCCAGTAGTTCTCAGGTGAACACTGAAGCTTTCTTT
d_gene: .; abundance: .; v_gene: TRBV7-2; j_gene: TRBJ2-7; CDR3aa: CASSPRTEYSYEQYF; CDR3nt: TGTGCCAGCAGCCCGCGGACAGAGTATTCCTACGAGCAGTACTTC
d_gene: .; abundance: .; v_gene: TRBV7-2; j_gene: TRBJ2-5; CDR3aa: CASSWAETQYF; CDR3nt: TGTGCCAGCAGCTGGGCCGAGACCCAGTACTTC
d_gene: .; abundance: once; v_gene: TRBV9; j_gene: TRBJ2-5; CDR3aa: CASSVGLGETQYF; CDR3nt: TGTGCCAGCAGCGTAGGGTTGGGCGAGACCCAGTACTTC
d_gene: .; abundance: few; v_gene: TRBV7-9; j_gene: TRBJ2-7; CDR3aa: CASSPLNGLSYEQYF; CDR3nt: TGTGCCAGCAGCCCATTGAACGGGCTATCCTACGAGCAGTACTTC
d_gene: .; abundance: few; v_gene: TRBV7-9; j_gene: TRBJ2-7; CDR3aa: CASSLVQSASTNEQYF; CDR3nt: TGTGCCAGCAGCTTAGTTCAATCGGCTAGCACGAACGAGCAGTACTTC
d_gene: .; abundance: .; v_gene: TRBV30; j_gene: TRBJ2-1; CDR3aa: CARAGPLESGEQFF; CDR3nt: TGTGCCCGAGCCGGACCGCTAGAGAGTGGTGAGCAGTTCTTC
d_gene: .; abundance: few; v_gene: TRBV7-2; j_gene: TRBJ2-7; CDR3aa: CASSSAGEQYF; CDR3nt: TGTGCCAGCAGCTCCGCCGGCGAGCAGTACTTC
d_gene: .; abundance: few; v_gene: TRBV6-4; j_gene: TRBJ2-2; CDR3aa: CASSDVIGSTGELFF; CDR3nt: TGTGCCAGCAGTGATGTAATAGGGAGCACCGGGGAGCTGTTTTTT
d_gene: TRBD2; abundance: .; v_gene: TRBV11-2; j_gene: TRBJ2-7; CDR3aa: CASSLREGSHYEQYF; CDR3nt: TGTGCCAGCAGCCTCCGGGAGGGCTCACACTACGAGCAGTACTTC
d_gene: TRBD2; abundance: .; v_gene: TRBV18; j_gene: TRBJ2-5; CDR3aa: CASSPGGGQETQYF; CDR3nt: TGTGCCAGCTCACCAGGGGGGGGCCAAGAGACCCAGTACTTC
d_gene: .; abundance: .; v_gene: TRBV10-3; j_gene: TRBJ1-1; CDR3aa: CAIRYRENTEAFF; CDR3nt: TGTGCCATCAGATACAGGGAAAACACTGAAGCTTTCTTT
d_gene: TRBD2; abundance: few; v_gene: TRBV30; j_gene: TRBJ2-3; CDR3aa: CAYNSGSGDTQYF; CDR3nt: TGTGCCTACAACAGCGGGAGTGGAGATACGCAGTATTTT
d_gene: .; abundance: few; v_gene: TRBV28; j_gene: TRBJ2-4; CDR3aa: CASRPGGRGGHQGNIQYF; CDR3nt: TGTGCCAGCAGACCCGGTGGTAGGGGGGGTCACCAAGGAAACATTCAGTACTTC
d_gene: TRBD2; abundance: .; v_gene: TRBV9; j_gene: TRBJ2-1; CDR3aa: CASSPLAGAKAANHNEQFF; CDR3nt: TGTGCCAGCAGCCCCCTAGCGGGAGCAAAAGCCGCGAATCACAATGAGCAGTTCTTC
d_gene: .; abundance: .; v_gene: TRBV27; j_gene: TRBJ2-3; CDR3aa: CASSFRTMDTQYF; CDR3nt: TGTGCCAGCAGTTTCCGGACAATGGATACGCAGTATTTT
d_gene: .; abundance: .; v_gene: TRBV29-1; j_gene: TRBJ1-4; CDR3aa: CSVMQVANEKLFF; CDR3nt: TGCAGCGTTATGCAGGTCGCTAATGAAAAACTGTTTTTT
d_gene: .; abundance: .; v_gene: TRBV27; j_gene: TRBJ2-2; CDR3aa: CASRMRPGAGELFF; CDR3nt: TGTGCCAGTAGAATGCGGCCTGGGGCCGGGGAGCTGTTTTTT
d_gene: .; abundance: few; v_gene: TRBV29-1; j_gene: TRBJ1-4; CDR3aa: CSARVEEKLFF; CDR3nt: TGCAGCGCCCGAGTGGAGGAAAAACTGTTTTTT
d_gene: .; abundance: few; v_gene: TRBV30; j_gene: TRBJ1-2; CDR3aa: CAWSGPSLGGYTF; CDR3nt: TGTGCCTGGAGTGGGCCTTCGCTAGGTGGCTACACCTTC
d_gene: TRBD2; abundance: .; v_gene: TRBV5-1; j_gene: TRBJ2-1; CDR3aa: CASSLAGGLAGASSSYNEQFF; CDR3nt: TGCGCCAGCAGCCTGGCCGGAGGACTAGCGGGGGCCTCTAGCTCCTACAATGAGCAGTTCTTC
d_gene: .; abundance: .; v_gene: TRBV14; j_gene: TRBJ2-7; CDR3aa: CASSNSGYEQYF; CDR3nt: TGTGCCAGCAGCAATAGCGGCTACGAGCAGTACTTC
d_gene: .; abundance: few; v_gene: TRBV6-6; j_gene: TRBJ2-1; CDR3aa: CASSYSQRSEEQFF; CDR3nt: TGTGCCAGCAGTTACTCTCAGCGGAGCGAAGAGCAGTTCTTC
d_gene: .; abundance: few; v_gene: TRBV29-1; j_gene: TRBJ1-1; CDR3aa: CSGQGFMNTEAFF; CDR3nt: TGCAGCGGGCAGGGGTTCATGAACACTGAAGCTTTCTTT
d_gene: .; abundance: .; v_gene: TRBV6-1; j_gene: TRBJ1-1; CDR3aa: CASSEVNRNTEAFF; CDR3nt: TGTGCCAGCAGTGAAGTAAACAGGAACACTGAAGCTTTCTTT
d_gene: TRBD1; abundance: .; v_gene: TRBV14; j_gene: TRBJ1-1; CDR3aa: CASSQARADRVTEAFF; CDR3nt: TGTGCCAGCAGCCAAGCCCGGGCAGACAGGGTCACTGAAGCTTTCTTT
d_gene: .; abundance: few; v_gene: TRBV18; j_gene: TRBJ2-5; CDR3aa: CASSRTEEQETQYF; CDR3nt: TGTGCCAGCTCACGGACGGAGGAGCAAGAGACCCAGTACTTC